This T cell receptor (beta chain) was recovered during a study of CD8+CD57+ T cells in acquired aplastic anemia. Germline V lookup: CDR1 SGHTA, CDR2 FQGNSA. The CDR3 covers 14 residues. The V and J ends lost 6 bases and 3 bases respectively, with 15 bases between them. Genomic DNA provided the template from which TCR beta VDJ and CDR3 profiles were obtained. MiXCR, run by TCRdb on the reads, gives a single entry per CDR3 protein. This table holds about 240,000 distinct CDR3 sequences, around 43% found once. Sequencing was done on patients that had shown CD8+CD57+ cell expansion by flow cytometry. The sequencing sample was made of sorted CD4+, CD8+, or CD8+CD57+ T cells (not recorded which) from PBMCs. This clonotype was obtained from a human donor with aplastic anemia. This chain joins TRBV7-2 and TRBJ2-7; D unclear. CDR3 region: CASSYSGPNYEQYF. CDR3 DNA: TGTGCCAGCAGTTACTCTGGACCCAACTACGAGCAGTACTTC.